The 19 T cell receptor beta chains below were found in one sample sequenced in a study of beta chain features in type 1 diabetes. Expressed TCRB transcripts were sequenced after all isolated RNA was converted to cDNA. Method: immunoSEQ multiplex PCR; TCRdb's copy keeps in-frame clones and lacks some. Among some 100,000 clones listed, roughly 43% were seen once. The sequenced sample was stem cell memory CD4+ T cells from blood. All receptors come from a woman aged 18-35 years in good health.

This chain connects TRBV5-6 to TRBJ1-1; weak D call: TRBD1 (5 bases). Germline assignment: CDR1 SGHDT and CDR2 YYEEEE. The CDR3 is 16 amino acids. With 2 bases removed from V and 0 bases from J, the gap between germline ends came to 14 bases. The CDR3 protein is CASSLLGQGMNTEAFF. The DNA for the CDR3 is TGTGCCAGCAGCTTACTGGGGCAGGGAATGAACACTGAAGCTTTCTTT.

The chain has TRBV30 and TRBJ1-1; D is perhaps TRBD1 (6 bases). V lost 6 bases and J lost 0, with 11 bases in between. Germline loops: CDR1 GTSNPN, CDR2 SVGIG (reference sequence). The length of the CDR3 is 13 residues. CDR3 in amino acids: CACNRVLNTEAFF. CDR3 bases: TGTGCCTGTAACAGGGTTTTGAACACTGAAGCTTTCTTT. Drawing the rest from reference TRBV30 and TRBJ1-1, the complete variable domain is SQTIHQWPATLVQPVGSPLSLECTVEGTSNPNLYWYRQAAGRGLQLLFYSVGIGQISSEVPQNLSASRPQDRQFILSSKKLLLSDSGFYLCACNRVLNTEAFFGQGTRLTVV.

CDR3 DNA sequence: TGTGCCAGCAGTCCTGAACTAGCCAAAAACATTCAGTACTTC. It translates to CASSPELAKNIQYF. The rearrangement uses TRBV7-2 and TRBJ2-4; D unclear. Trimming stripped 6 bases from V and 0 bases from J, with 9 bases between. CDR1 is SGHTA and CDR2 is FQGNSA in the germline V gene. This CDR3 region has 14 residues.

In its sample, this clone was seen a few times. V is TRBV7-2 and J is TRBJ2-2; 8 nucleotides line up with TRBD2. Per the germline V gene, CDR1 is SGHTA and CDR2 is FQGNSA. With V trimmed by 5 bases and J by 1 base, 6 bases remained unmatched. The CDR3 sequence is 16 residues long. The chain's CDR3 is CASSPRLALNTGELFF. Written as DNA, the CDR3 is TGTGCCAGCAGCCCTCGACTAGCGCTGAACACCGGGGAGCTGTTTTTT. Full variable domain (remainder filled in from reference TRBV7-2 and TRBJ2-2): GAGVSQSPSNKVTEKGKDVELRCDPISGHTALYWYRQSLGQGLEFLIYFQGNSAPDKSGLPSDRFSAERTGGSVSTLTIQRTQQEDSAVYLCASSPRLALNTGELFFGEGSRLTVL.

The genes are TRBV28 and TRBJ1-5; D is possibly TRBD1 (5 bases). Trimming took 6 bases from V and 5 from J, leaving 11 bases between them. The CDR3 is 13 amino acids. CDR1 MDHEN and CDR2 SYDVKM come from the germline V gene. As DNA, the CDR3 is TGTGCCAGCAGAAAACAGGATTATCAGCCCCAGCATTTT. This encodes CASRKQDYQPQHF.

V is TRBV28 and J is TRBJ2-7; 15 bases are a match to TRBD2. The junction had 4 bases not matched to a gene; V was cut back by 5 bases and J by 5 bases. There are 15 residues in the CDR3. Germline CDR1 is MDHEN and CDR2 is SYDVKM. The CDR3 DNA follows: TGTGCCAGCAGTCCGGGACTAGCGGGAGGCAACGAGCAGTACTTC. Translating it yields CASSPGLAGGNEQYF.

Here the CDR3 reads CASSVVAGGYQEAEAFF. The CDR3 DNA sequence: TGTGCCAGCAGCGTAGTGGCAGGGGGTTATCAGGAGGCTGAAGCTTTCTTT. This chain connects TRBV9 to TRBJ1-1; 7 bases match TRBD1. The J segment lost 6 bases and the V segment lost 0 bases, leaving 14 bases of the junction unmatched. The CDR3 is 17 amino acids. The V gene's germline CDR1 is SGDLS and CDR2 YYNGEE.

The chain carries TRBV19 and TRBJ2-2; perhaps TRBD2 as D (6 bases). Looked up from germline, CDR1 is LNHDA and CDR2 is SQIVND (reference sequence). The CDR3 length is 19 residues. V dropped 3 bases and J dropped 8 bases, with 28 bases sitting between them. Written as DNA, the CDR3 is TGTGCCAGTAGTATGGGTGAATTGTTACTAGCTGGGAGCGCTGGGGAGCTGTTTTTT. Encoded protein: CASSMGELLLAGSAGELFF.

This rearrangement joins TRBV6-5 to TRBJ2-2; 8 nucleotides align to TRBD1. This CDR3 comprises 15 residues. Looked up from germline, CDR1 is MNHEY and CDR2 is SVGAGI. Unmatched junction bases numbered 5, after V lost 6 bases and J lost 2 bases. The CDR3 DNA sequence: TGTGCCAGCAGCCCAGGGGGCCGTAACACCGGGGAGCTGTTTTTT. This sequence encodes CASSPGGRNTGELFF.

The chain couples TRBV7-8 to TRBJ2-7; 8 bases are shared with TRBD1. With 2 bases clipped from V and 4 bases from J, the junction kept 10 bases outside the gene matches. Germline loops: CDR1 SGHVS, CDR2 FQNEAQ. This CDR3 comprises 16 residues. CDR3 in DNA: TGTGCCAGCAGCTTACCCCAGGGGGCGCTTAGGTACGAGCAGTACTTC. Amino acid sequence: CASSLPQGALRYEQYF. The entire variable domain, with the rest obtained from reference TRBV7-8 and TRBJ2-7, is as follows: GAGVSQSPRYKVAKRGQDVALRCDPISGHVSLFWYQQALGQGPEFLTYFQNEAQLDKSGLPSDRFFAERPEGSVSTLKIQRTQQEDSAVYLCASSLPQGALRYEQYFGPGTRLTVT.

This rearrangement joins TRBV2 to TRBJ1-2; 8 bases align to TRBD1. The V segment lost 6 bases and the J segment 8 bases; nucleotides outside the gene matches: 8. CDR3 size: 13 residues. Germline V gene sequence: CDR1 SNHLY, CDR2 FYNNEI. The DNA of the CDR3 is TGTGCCAGCAGCCAAGACAGGGGCGGAGGCTACACCTTC. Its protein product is CASSQDRGGGYTF.

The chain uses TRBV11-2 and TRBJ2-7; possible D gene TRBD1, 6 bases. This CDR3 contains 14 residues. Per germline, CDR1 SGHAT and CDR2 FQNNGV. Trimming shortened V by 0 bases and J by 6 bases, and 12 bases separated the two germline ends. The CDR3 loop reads CASSLEGAFREQYF. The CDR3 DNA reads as TGTGCCAGCAGCTTAGAGGGGGCATTTCGCGAGCAGTACTTC. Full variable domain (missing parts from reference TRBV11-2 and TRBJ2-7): EAGVAQSPRYKIIEKRQSVAFWCNPISGHATLYWYQQILGQGPKLLIQFQNNGVVDDSQLPKDRFSAERLKGVDSTLKIQPAKLEDSAVYLCASSLEGAFREQYFGPGTRLTVT.

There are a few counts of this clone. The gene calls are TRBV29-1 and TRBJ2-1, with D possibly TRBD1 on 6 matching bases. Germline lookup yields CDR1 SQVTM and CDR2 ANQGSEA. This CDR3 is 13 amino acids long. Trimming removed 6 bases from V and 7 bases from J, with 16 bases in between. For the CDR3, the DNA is TGCAGCGTAAGCTTCAGGGGAGAAAATGAGCAGTTCTTC. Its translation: CSVSFRGENEQFF.

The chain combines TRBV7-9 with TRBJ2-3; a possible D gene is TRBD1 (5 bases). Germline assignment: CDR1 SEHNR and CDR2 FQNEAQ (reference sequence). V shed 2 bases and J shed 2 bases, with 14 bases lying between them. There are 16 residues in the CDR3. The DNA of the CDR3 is TGTGCCAGCAGCTTATGGGGCCCTGTGGCCACAGATACGCAGTATTTT. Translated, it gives CASSLWGPVATDTQYF.

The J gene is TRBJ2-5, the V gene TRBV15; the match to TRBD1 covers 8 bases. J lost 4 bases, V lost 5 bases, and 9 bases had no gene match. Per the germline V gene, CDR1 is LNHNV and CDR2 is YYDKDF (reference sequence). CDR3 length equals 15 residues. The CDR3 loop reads CATSLDLTGGETQYF. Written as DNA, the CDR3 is TGTGCCACCAGCCTAGATTTAACAGGGGGAGAGACCCAGTACTTC.

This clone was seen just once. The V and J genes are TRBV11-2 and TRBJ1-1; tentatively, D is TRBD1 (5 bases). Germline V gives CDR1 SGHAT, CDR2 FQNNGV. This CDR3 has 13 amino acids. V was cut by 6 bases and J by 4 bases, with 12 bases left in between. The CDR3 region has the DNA TGTGCCAGCAGTATGTATAGGGGCACTGAAGCTTTCTTT. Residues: CASSMYRGTEAFF.

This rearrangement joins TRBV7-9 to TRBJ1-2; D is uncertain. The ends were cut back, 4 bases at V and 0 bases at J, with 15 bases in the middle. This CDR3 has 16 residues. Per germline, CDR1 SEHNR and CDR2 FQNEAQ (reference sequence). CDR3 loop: CASSSGVAEPNYGYTF. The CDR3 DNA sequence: TGTGCCAGCAGCTCCGGCGTGGCGGAGCCTAACTATGGCTACACCTTC.

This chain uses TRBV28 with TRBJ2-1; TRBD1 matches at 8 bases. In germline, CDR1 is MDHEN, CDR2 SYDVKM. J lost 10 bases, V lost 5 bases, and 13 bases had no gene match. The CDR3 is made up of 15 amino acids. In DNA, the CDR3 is TGTGCCAGCAGTCGTGCCAGGGGGCCCTCTGGGGAGCAGTTCTTC. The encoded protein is CASSRARGPSGEQFF. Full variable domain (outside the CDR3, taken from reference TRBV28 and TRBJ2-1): DVKVTQSSRYLVKRTGEKVFLECVQDMDHENMFWYRQDPGLGLRLIYFSYDVKMKEKGDIPEGYSVSREKKERFSLILESASTNQTSMYLCASSRARGPSGEQFFGPGTRLTVL.

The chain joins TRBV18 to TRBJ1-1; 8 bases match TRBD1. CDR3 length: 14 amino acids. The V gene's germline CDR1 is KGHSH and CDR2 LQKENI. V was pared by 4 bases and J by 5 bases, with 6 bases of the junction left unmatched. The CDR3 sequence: CASSLGQGGTEAFF. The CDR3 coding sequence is TGTGCCAGCTCACTAGGACAGGGAGGAACTGAAGCTTTCTTT.